This TCR beta chain was profiled in a study of cytomegalovirus exposure and HLA in healthy donors. As regards this clone: The antigen remains undetermined.

The V and J ends lost 3 bases and 5 bases respectively, with 16 bases between them. CDR3 length: 15 amino acids. Germline-derived CDR1 and CDR2 are KGHSH and LQKENI. Overall study findings and caveats: Compared with the roughly 700-donor mean, an Asian-associated ancestry cluster reportedly had fewer N-insertions, according to a later analysis. According to an earlier analysis, most TCR beta V segments yielded productive rearrangements about 90% or about 30% of the time. Accurate predictions that matched the HLA-A and HLA-B alleles of most subjects were reportedly made from TCR beta sequences.

Both 60 Vbeta primers and 13 Jbeta primers went into the PCR. Assay used: immunoSEQ multiplex PCR; TCRdb lists only in-frame clones, some missing. Here the sample spans 180,000 or so clones, around 77% being singletons. The V and J genes are TRBV18 and TRBJ2-5; possibly TRBD2 for D (6 bases). The sequencing sample was made of PBMCs. The source is a woman aged 25-40 years in good health and CMV-seronegative. The CDR3: CASSPPALEGETQYF. The CDR3 DNA reads TGTGCCAGCTCACCTCCGGCTCTGGAGGGGGAGACCCAGTACTTC.